The 21 T cell receptor beta chains below were found in one sample sequenced in a study of blood T cell repertoires in COVID-19. Profiled with immunoSEQ multiplex PCR; TCRdb holds only in-frame clones, not every one. Here the sample spans about 170,000 clones, roughly four fifths being singletons. Input material: peripheral blood. Source of these receptors: a woman older than 75 with acute or convalescent COVID-19.

The V and J genes are TRBV18 and TRBJ2-7; 7 bases are a match to TRBD1. The germline V gene encodes CDR1 KGHSH and CDR2 LQKENI. CDR3 length equals 16 residues. Losses at the gene ends were 3 bases for V and 0 bases for J; bases not matched to a gene: 8. The CDR3 sequence is CASSPLGQLISYEQYF. DNA of the CDR3: TGTGCCAGCTCACCGTTGGGACAGTTAATCTCCTACGAGCAGTACTTC.

This chain links TRBV27 with TRBJ2-1; TRBD2 is a possible D gene (5 bases). Germline values: CDR1 MNHEY, CDR2 SMNVEV (reference sequence). The CDR3 is made up of 16 amino acids. Trimming cost V 0 bases and J 3 bases, with 12 bases left between them. The chain's CDR3 is CASSLSAGSSYNEQFF. The CDR3 nucleotides are TGTGCCAGCAGTTTATCCGCGGGTAGCAGCTACAATGAGCAGTTCTTC.

The chain carries TRBV6-2 or TRBV6-3 and TRBJ1-1, with 8 bases matching TRBD1. Germline CDR1 and CDR2: MNHEY and SVGEGT. The ends lost 0 bases at V and 12 bases at J; junction bases unmatched: 6. CDR3 length equals 13 residues. The CDR3 is CASSYSGRGRTFF. Written as DNA, the CDR3 is TGTGCCAGCAGTTACTCAGGCAGGGGGCGAACTTTCTTT.

The CDR3: CASSYQREKLFF. CDR3 DNA: TGTGCCAGCAGTTATCAGCGAGAAAAACTGTTTTTT. The rearrangement joins TRBV6-6 to TRBJ1-4; D is unclear. V was cut by 3 bases and J by 8 bases, with 7 bases left in between. The CDR3 consists of 12 residues. Germline assignment: CDR1 MNHNY and CDR2 SVGAGI (reference sequence).

The chain couples TRBV2 to TRBJ1-6; 7 nucleotides line up with TRBD1. The CDR3 covers 14 residues. Germline V gives CDR1 SNHLY, CDR2 FYNNEI. V shed 6 bases and J 9 bases; nucleotides not matched to a gene: 8. The CDR3 DNA reads as TGTGCCAGCAGGGGAAGGGGGCGTAGTTCACCCCTCCACTTT. Amino acid sequence: CASRGRGRSSPLHF.

The chain carries TRBV7-9 and TRBJ2-2; 9 bases match TRBD2. V dropped 5 bases and J dropped 4; count of bases not matched to a gene: 5. Germline V gene sequence: CDR1 SEHNR, CDR2 FQNEAQ (reference sequence). This CDR3 has 15 residues. In DNA form, the CDR3 reads TGTGCCAGCAGCATGGGGACTAGCAGCACCGGGGAGCTGTTTTTT. It codes for CASSMGTSSTGELFF.

V usage is TRBV19 and J usage is TRBJ2-3; 12 bases match TRBD2. After removal of 8 bases from V and 4 bases from J, the junction contained 7 bases not matched to a gene. Germline V CDR1 and CDR2: LNHDA, SQIVND (reference sequence). This CDR3 is built from 15 residues. CDR3 DNA: TGTGCCAGTGCTCGACTAGCGGGAGACGCAGATACGCAGTATTTT. Translated: CASARLAGDADTQYF.

This chain connects TRBV5-1 to TRBJ2-5; 8 nucleotides match TRBD1. Trimming cost V 2 bases and J 4 bases; bases outside gene matches: 7. The CDR3 runs 15 residues. The germline V gene encodes CDR1 SGHRS and CDR2 YFSETQ. CDR3 coding DNA: TGCGCCAGCAGCTTACAGGGGGAGGTATTAGAGACCCAGTACTTC. Encoded protein: CASSLQGEVLETQYF.

The genes are TRBV20-1 and TRBJ1-2; a weak D match, TRBD1 (6 bases). V shed 3 bases and J shed 2 bases, with 7 bases lying between them. CDR1 and CDR2 from the germline V gene are DFQATT and SNEGSKA (reference sequence). The CDR3 covers 12 residues. CDR3 protein: CSASGQNYGYTF. The CDR3 coding sequence is TGCAGTGCTAGTGGACAGAACTATGGCTACACCTTC.

This CDR3 is CASSVTGLALEQYF. In DNA form, the CDR3 reads TGTGCCAGCAGCGTAACGGGACTAGCGTTGGAGCAGTACTTC. V is TRBV9 and J is TRBJ2-7; 10 bases agree with TRBD2. Germline trimming cut 1 base from V and 7 bases from J; bases unmatched to any gene: 5. The CDR3 spans 14 residues. Germline lookup yields CDR1 SGDLS and CDR2 YYNGEE.

The chain is built from TRBV7-9 and TRBJ2-7, with 8 bases lining up with TRBD1. Germline-derived CDR1 and CDR2 are SEHNR and FQNEAQ (reference sequence). The length of the CDR3 is 15 residues. V gave up 3 bases and J gave up 2 bases; unmatched junction bases: 6. This chain's CDR3 is CASSFGQGFPYEQYF. The CDR3, as DNA: TGTGCCAGCAGCTTTGGACAGGGCTTTCCCTACGAGCAGTACTTC.

The chain has TRBV19 and TRBJ2-2; TRBD1 matches at 9 bases. The ends lost 6 bases at V and 5 bases at J; junction bases unmatched: 4. Germline loops: CDR1 LNHDA, CDR2 SQIVND (reference sequence). This CDR3 has 14 residues. This CDR3 is CASRGQGQTGELFF. The CDR3 DNA reads TGTGCCAGTAGGGGACAGGGACAAACCGGGGAGCTGTTTTTT.

The chain joins TRBV2 to TRBJ2-3, with 9 bases matching TRBD1. The CDR3 spans 16 residues. After removal of 5 bases from V and 6 bases from J, the junction contained 12 bases not matched to a gene. Germline V gene sequence: CDR1 SNHLY, CDR2 FYNNEI. CDR3 loop: CASSKYRTGEGDTQYF. The DNA for the CDR3 is TGTGCCAGCAGTAAATATAGGACAGGGGAGGGGGATACGCAGTATTTT.

V is TRBV5-1 and J is TRBJ1-5, with D hard to call. This CDR3 has 14 amino acids. From germline, CDR1 is SGHRS and CDR2 YFSETQ. V lost 0 bases and J lost 3, with 7 bases in between. The CDR3: CASSLDGVNQPQHF. The CDR3 nucleotides read TGCGCCAGCAGCTTGGACGGGGTCAATCAGCCCCAGCATTTT.

This clone has just a few counts. Within the sample, other DNA sequences also encode this same CDR3. The chain is built from TRBV19 and TRBJ1-5, with no clear D. Germline lookup yields CDR1 LNHDA and CDR2 SQIVND (reference sequence). The CDR3 is 14 amino acids. Trimming removed 3 bases from V and 2 bases from J, with 8 bases in between. The CDR3, as DNA: TGTGCCAGTAGTATCGTCGGTGGCAATCAGCCCCAGCATTTT. Residues: CASSIVGGNQPQHF.

The chain recombines TRBV7-7 with TRBJ2-2; 9 bases line up with TRBD1. In germline, CDR1 is SSHAT, CDR2 FNYEAQ (reference sequence). The CDR3 extends over 14 amino acids. Trimming at V came to 5 bases and at J to 6 bases, leaving 4 bases not matched to a gene. The CDR3 loop is CASSRDRASGELFF. The CDR3 region has the DNA TGTGCCAGCAGCAGGGACAGGGCGTCCGGGGAGCTGTTTTTT. The full variable domain, its missing parts supplied by reference TRBV7-7 and TRBJ2-2, is GAGVSQSPRYKVTKRGQDVTLRCDPISSHATLYWYQQALGQGPEFLTYFNYEAQPDKSGLPSDRFSAERPEGSISTLTIQRTEQRDSAMYRCASSRDRASGELFFGEGSRLTVL.

The V call is TRBV4-1, the J call TRBJ1-2; TRBD1 agrees at 9 bases. The CDR3 is made up of 16 amino acids. Trimming took 0 bases from V and 5 from J; bases not matched to a gene: 7. The germline gives CDR1 MGHRA, CDR2 YSYEKL. Written as DNA, the CDR3 is TGCGCCAGCAGCCAAGATTTGTCGGACAGGGGATATGGCTACACCTTC. Residues: CASSQDLSDRGYGYTF.

The chain links TRBV7-2 to TRBJ2-5, with 9 bases identical to TRBD1. This CDR3 has 14 residues. Germline V gene data show CDR1 as SGHTA and CDR2 as FQGNSA. Losses at the gene ends were 4 bases for V and 3 bases for J; bases not matched to a gene: 3. CDR3 protein: CASSSWTGEETQYF. In DNA, the CDR3 is TGTGCCAGCAGCTCGTGGACAGGGGAAGAGACCCAGTACTTC. Complete variable domain (other parts from reference TRBV7-2 and TRBJ2-5): GAGVSQSPSNKVTEKGKDVELRCDPISGHTALYWYRQSLGQGLEFLIYFQGNSAPDKSGLPSDRFSAERTGGSVSTLTIQRTQQEDSAVYLCASSSWTGEETQYFGPGTRLLVL.

This clone has more than one count but fewer than ten. The chain is built from TRBV11-2 and TRBJ2-5, with D tentatively TRBD1 (7 bases). Deletions cut 1 base from V and 4 bases from J, with 13 bases between. Germline loops: CDR1 SGHAT, CDR2 FQNNGV. The CDR3 is 15 residues long. The CDR3 region is CASSLAQGRSETQYF. The CDR3 region has the DNA TGTGCCAGCAGCTTAGCACAGGGGAGGTCAGAGACCCAGTACTTC.

The chain recombines TRBV4-3 with TRBJ1-5; D is perhaps TRBD1 (6 bases). The germline gives CDR1 LGHNA, CDR2 YSLEER. V gave up 0 bases and J gave up 3 bases, with 15 bases separating them. CDR3 length: 17 amino acids. CDR3 protein: CASSQDWGQGLNQPQHF. CDR3 bases: TGCGCCAGCAGCCAAGATTGGGGCCAGGGGCTCAATCAGCCCCAGCATTTT.

The rearrangement links TRBV5-6 to TRBJ2-6; 7 nucleotides match TRBD1. The CDR3 runs to 16 residues. CDR1 SGHDT and CDR2 YYEEEE come from the germline V gene. The V and J ends lost 0 bases and 4 bases, in that order; junction bases with no gene match: 4. The CDR3 DNA is TGTGCCAGCAGCTTGGGAACAGGGGCCGGGGCCAACGTCCTGACTTTC. As protein: CASSLGTGAGANVLTF.